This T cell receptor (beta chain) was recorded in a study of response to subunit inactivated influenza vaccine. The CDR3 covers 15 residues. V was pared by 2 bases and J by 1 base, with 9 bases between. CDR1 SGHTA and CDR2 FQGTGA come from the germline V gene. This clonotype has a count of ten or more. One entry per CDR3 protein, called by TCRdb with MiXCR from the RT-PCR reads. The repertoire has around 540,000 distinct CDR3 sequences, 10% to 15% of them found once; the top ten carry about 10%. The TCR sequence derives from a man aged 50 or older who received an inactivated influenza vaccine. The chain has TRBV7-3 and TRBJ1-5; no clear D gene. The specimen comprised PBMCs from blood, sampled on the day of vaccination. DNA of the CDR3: TGTGCCAGCAGCTTAGTCGGCAGCAGCAATCAGCCCCAGCATTTT. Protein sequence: CASSLVGSSNQPQHF.